This T cell receptor (beta chain) was profiled in a study of T-cell memory formation after mild COVID-19. Background on the study: TCR clusters were mostly confined to one donor each.

CDR3 size: 14 residues. V was cut by 4 bases and J by 2 bases, with 11 bases left in between. Per the germline V gene, CDR1 is SGHRS and CDR2 is YFSETQ. TCRdb passed the 5' RACE reads through MiXCR, listing each CDR3 protein once. The repertoire holds 300,000 to 350,000 distinct CDR3 sequences, with over 11% as singletons. In this sample, this clonotype turned up many times. The clonotype comes from a young man who had mild COVID-19 (a few samples of this study predate the infection). Cell type and time point are not known. This chain connects TRBV5-1 to TRBJ2-3; no reliable D call. Sequencing was done on a sample of PBMCs or a T cell subset sorted from them (not recorded which). CDR3 nucleotide sequence: TGCGCCAGCAGCCCGCAGTTCGCCACAGATACGCAGTATTTT. Encoded protein: CASSPQFATDTQYF.